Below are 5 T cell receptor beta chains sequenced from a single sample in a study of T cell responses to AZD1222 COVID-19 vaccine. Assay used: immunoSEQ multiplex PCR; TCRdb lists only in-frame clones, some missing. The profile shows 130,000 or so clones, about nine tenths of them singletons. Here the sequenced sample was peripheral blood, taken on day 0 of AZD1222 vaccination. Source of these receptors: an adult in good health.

The CDR3 nucleotides read TGTGCCAGCAGCGAGGGGGGGAACACCGGGGAGCTGTTTTTT. Translating it yields CASSEGGNTGELFF. The chain carries TRBV7-9 and TRBJ2-2, with D perhaps being TRBD1 or TRBD2 (6 bases each). Per the germline V gene, CDR1 is SEHNR and CDR2 is FQNEAQ (reference sequence). The V gene lost 5 bases and the J gene lost 1 base, with 8 bases spanning the gap. The CDR3 covers 14 residues.

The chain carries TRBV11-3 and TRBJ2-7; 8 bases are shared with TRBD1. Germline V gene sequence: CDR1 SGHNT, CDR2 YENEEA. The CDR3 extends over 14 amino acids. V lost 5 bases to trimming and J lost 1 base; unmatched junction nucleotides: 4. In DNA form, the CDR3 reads TGTGCCAGCAGCCGGTACAGGGGGTCCTACGAGCAGTACTTC. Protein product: CASSRYRGSYEQYF.

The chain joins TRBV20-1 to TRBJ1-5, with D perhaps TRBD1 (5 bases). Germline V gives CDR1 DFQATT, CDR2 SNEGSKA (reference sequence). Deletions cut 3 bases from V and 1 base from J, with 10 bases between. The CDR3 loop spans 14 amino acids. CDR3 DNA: TGCAGTGCTAGTTGGGGGAGGAGCAATCAGCCCCAGCATTTT. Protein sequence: CSASWGRSNQPQHF.

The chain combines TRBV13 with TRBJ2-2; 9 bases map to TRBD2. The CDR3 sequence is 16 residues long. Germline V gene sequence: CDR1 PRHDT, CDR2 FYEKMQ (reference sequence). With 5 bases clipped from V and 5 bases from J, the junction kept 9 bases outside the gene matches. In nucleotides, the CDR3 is TGTGCCAGCAGCCCCCGAGGGACTAGCCGGACCGGGGAGCTGTTTTTT. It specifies CASSPRGTSRTGELFF.

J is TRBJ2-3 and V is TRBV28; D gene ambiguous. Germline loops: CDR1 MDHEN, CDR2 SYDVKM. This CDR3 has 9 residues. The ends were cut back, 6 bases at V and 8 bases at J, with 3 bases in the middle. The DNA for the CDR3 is TGTGCCAGCAGGGGTACGCAGTATTTT. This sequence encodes CASRGTQYF.